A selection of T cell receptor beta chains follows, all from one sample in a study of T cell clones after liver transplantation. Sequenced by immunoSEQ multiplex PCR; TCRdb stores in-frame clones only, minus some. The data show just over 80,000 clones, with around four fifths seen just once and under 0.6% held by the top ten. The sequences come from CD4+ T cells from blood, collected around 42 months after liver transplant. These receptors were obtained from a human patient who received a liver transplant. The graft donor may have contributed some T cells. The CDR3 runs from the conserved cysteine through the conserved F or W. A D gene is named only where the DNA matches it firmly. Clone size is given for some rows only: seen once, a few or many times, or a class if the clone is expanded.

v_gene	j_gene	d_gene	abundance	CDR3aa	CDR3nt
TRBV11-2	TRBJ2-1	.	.	CASSLARLNEQFF	TGTGCCAGCAGCTTAGCGCGTCTCAATGAGCAGTTCTTC
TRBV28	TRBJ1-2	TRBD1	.	CASSSAGTGGRVGYTF	TGTGCCAGCAGTTCGGCAGGGACAGGTGGGCGGGTTGGCTACACCTTC
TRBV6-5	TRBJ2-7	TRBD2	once	CASRALAGRHEQYF	TGTGCCAGCAGGGCCCTAGCGGGAAGGCACGAGCAGTACTTC
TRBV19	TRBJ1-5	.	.	CASSFLQESQPQHF	TGTGCCAGTAGTTTTCTACAGGAATCTCAGCCCCAGCATTTT
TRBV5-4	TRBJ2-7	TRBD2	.	CASSLGTSGTYEQYF	TGTGCCAGCAGCTTGGGGACTAGCGGAACCTACGAGCAGTACTTC
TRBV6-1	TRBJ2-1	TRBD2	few	CASSYTSGINNEQFF	TGTGCCAGCAGCTACACTAGCGGGATCAACAATGAGCAGTTCTTC
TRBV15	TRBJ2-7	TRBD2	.	CATSRDLLAGYEQYF	TGTGCCACCAGCAGAGATCTACTAGCGGGCTACGAGCAGTACTTC
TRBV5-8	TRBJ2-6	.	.	CASSNTGFGANVLTF	TGTGCCAGCAGCAATACAGGGTTTGGGGCCAACGTCCTGACTTTC
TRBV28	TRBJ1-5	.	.	CASSLNRYSNQPQHF	TGTGCCAGCAGTTTAAACAGATATAGCAATCAGCCCCAGCATTTT
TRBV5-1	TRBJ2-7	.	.	CATRPDGGYEQYF	TGCGCCACTCGACCCGACGGGGGCTACGAGCAGTACTTC
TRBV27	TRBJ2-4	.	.	CASSLSPGQAGSLAKNIQYF	TGTGCCAGCAGTTTGTCCCCGGGGCAGGCTGGGTCACTAGCCAAAAACATTCAGTACTTC
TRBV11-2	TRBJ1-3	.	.	CATRSLNTIYF	TGTGCCACCAGGTCCCTGAACACCATATATTTT
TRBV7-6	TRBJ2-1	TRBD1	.	CASSSFTGDEQFF	TGTGCCAGCAGCTCCTTTACAGGGGATGAGCAGTTCTTC
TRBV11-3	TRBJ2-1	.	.	CASSPTQAGEQFF	TGTGCCAGCAGCCCTACGCAGGCAGGGGAGCAGTTCTTC
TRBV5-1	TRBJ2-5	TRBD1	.	CASSRGTVAGETQYF	TGCGCCAGCAGTCGAGGGACAGTTGCTGGGGAGACCCAGTACTTC
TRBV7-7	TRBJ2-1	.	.	CASSLGRGGEQFF	TGTGCTAGCAGCTTAGGGCGAGGCGGTGAGCAGTTCTTC
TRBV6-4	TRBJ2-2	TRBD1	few	CASSVGTGFPRELFF	TGTGCCAGCAGTGTCGGGACAGGGTTCCCCCGGGAGCTGTTTTTT
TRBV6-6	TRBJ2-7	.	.	CASSYGQGYYEQYF	TGTGCCAGCAGTTACGGGCAGGGTTACTACGAGCAGTACTTC
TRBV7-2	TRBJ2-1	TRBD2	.	CASSLASGKVNEQFF	TGTGCCAGCAGCCTGGCTAGCGGGAAAGTTAATGAGCAGTTCTTC
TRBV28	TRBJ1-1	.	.	CASSFSRARGGLF	TGTGCCAGCAGTTTCTCCAGGGCGCGAGGTGGATTATTT
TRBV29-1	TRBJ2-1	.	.	CSVVSGSYNEQFF	TGCAGCGTTGTGTCGGGTTCCTACAATGAGCAGTTCTTC
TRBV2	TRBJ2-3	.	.	CASSQEGADTQYF	TGTGCCAGCAGCCAGGAAGGTGCAGATACGCAGTATTTT
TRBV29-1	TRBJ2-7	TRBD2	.	CSVGSLAGGPNEQYF	TGCAGCGTTGGGAGTCTAGCGGGAGGGCCTAACGAGCAGTACTTC
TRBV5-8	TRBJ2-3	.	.	CASTGTDTQYF	TGTGCCAGCACAGGCACAGATACGCAGTATTTT
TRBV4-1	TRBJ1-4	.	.	CASSQPGLWYRRGEKLFF	TGCGCCAGCAGCCAGCCGGGACTTTGGTACAGAAGGGGGGAAAAACTGTTTTTT
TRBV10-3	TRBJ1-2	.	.	CATMMTGDNYGYTF	TGTGCCACCATGATGACAGGCGATAACTATGGCTACACCTTC
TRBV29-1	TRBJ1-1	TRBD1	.	CSVERRGGDEAFF	TGCAGCGTTGAAAGGAGAGGGGGCGATGAAGCTTTCTTT
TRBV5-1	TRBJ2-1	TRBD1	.	CASSSRPLTGGGEQFF	TGCGCCAGCAGCTCACGACCCTTGACAGGGGGGGGTGAGCAGTTCTTC
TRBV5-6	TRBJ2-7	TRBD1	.	CASSLTGGGPYEQYF	TGTGCCAGCAGCTTAACAGGGGGTGGACCCTACGAGCAGTACTTC
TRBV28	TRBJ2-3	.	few	CASSPQDTQYF	TGTGCCAGCAGCCCTCAGGATACGCAGTATTTT
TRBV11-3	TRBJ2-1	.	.	CASSPKGVGEQFF	TGTGCCAGCAGCCCAAAGGGCGTAGGTGAGCAGTTCTTC
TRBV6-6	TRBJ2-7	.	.	CASSSLGGRTYEQYF	TGTGCCAGCAGTTCTTTAGGGGGACGGACCTACGAGCAGTACTTC
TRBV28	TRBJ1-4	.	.	CASSLSYGKLFF	TGTGCCAGCAGTTTATCTTACGGAAAACTGTTTTTT
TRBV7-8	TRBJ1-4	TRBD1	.	CASSSRGTGANEKLFF	TGTGCCAGCAGCTCCCGAGGGACAGGAGCTAATGAAAAACTGTTTTTT
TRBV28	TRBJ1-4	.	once	CASSRVYNEKLFF	TGTGCCAGCAGCAGAGTATATAATGAAAAACTGTTTTTT
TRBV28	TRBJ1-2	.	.	CASSFLVDYGYTF	TGTGCCAGCAGTTTTTTAGTGGACTATGGCTACACCTTC
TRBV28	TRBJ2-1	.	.	CASSLLRSPHEQFF	TGTGCCAGCAGTTTATTAAGGTCCCCCCATGAGCAGTTCTTC
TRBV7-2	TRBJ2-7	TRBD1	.	CASSSAGTAYEQYF	TGTGCCAGCAGCTCCGCCGGGACAGCATACGAGCAGTACTTC
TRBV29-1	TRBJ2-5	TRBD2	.	CSVRKREGQETQYF	TGCAGCGTACGCAAGCGGGAGGGCCAGGAGACCCAGTACTTC
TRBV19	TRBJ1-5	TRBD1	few	CASSTEATGSNQPQHF	TGTGCCAGTAGTACGGAGGCGACAGGGAGCAATCAGCCCCAGCATTTT
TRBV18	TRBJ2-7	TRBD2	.	CASSPSGTRLSYEQYF	TGTGCCAGCTCACCGTCCGGGACTAGACTCTCCTACGAGCAGTACTTC